This entry lists 9 T cell receptor beta chains sequenced from one sample in a study of OX40 agonist ivuxolimab in advanced cancers. Generated by immunoSEQ multiplex PCR, the TCRdb table keeps only in-frame clones and is missing some. Of roughly 100,000 clones in the sample, around 87% were seen once. The sequencing used CD4+ or CD8+ T cells sorted from blood, collected in a trial of the OX40 agonist ivuxolimab. The origin of the receptors is an adult with an advanced solid tumor such as melanoma, head and neck, liver or kidney cancer.

For this clone: Relative to the germline gene, one junction end is altered; a read error may explain this. The chain combines TRBV6-5 with TRBJ2-7, with TRBD2 matching 8 bases. The CDR3 totals 15 residues. Germline lookup yields CDR1 MNHEY and CDR2 SVGAGI. The CDR3 DNA follows: TGTGCCAACAGTTACTCCAGCGGGGGCACCTACGAGCAGTACTTC. Residues: CANSYSSGGTYEQYF.

V usage is TRBV11-2 and J usage is TRBJ2-2; the D is unclear. The germline V gene has CDR1 SGHAT and CDR2 FQNNGV. This CDR3 spans 14 amino acids. V was shortened by 0 bases and J by 5 bases, with 7 bases between the two germline ends. The CDR3 DNA reads TGTGCCAGCAGCTTAGATCGGGCAACCGGGGAGCTGTTTTTT. Translating gives CASSLDRATGELFF.

V is TRBV10-1 and J is TRBJ2-3; TRBD2 agrees at 7 bases. The V gene's germline CDR1 is WNHNN and CDR2 SYGVQD (reference sequence). Trimming took 6 bases from V and 2 from J; bases not matched to a gene: 5. The CDR3 extends over 14 amino acids. The DNA of the CDR3 is TGCGCCAGCAGCGAAGCGGGGAACACAGATACGCAGTATTTT. The encoded protein is CASSEAGNTDTQYF.

J is TRBJ1-3 and V is TRBV30, with D perhaps matching TRBD1 (5 bases). The CDR3 loop spans 13 amino acids. Germline assignment: CDR1 GTSNPN and CDR2 SVGIG (reference sequence). Deletions cut 8 bases from V and 4 bases from J, with 15 bases between. CDR3 DNA: TGTGCCAGAGACCAGGGTTTGGGAAACACCATATATTTT. Protein product: CARDQGLGNTIYF. Together with reference TRBV30 and TRBJ1-3, the CDR3 gives the full variable domain: SQTIHQWPATLVQPVGSPLSLECTVEGTSNPNLYWYRQAAGRGLQLLFYSVGIGQISSEVPQNLSASRPQDRQFILSSKKLLLSDSGFYLCARDQGLGNTIYFGEGSWLTVV.

This rearrangement joins TRBV10-1 to TRBJ2-7; D gene unclear. Germline values: CDR1 WNHNN, CDR2 SYGVQD (reference sequence). The CDR3 is made up of 12 amino acids. Trimming pared 5 bases from V and 8 bases from J, leaving 13 bases between. Written as DNA, the CDR3 is TGCGCCAGCAGTCCGTCGGTGGGCAAGCAGTACTTC. This translates into CASSPSVGKQYF.

The gene calls are TRBV5-5 and TRBJ1-1; a weak D match, TRBD1 (6 bases). This CDR3 has 14 amino acids. Germline lookup yields CDR1 SGHKS and CDR2 YYEKEE (reference sequence). V was clipped by 4 bases and J by 0 bases, with 10 bases between them. CDR3 sequence reads: CASSRTVMNTEAFF. The CDR3 coding sequence is TGTGCCAGCAGCAGGACAGTTATGAACACTGAAGCTTTCTTT.

The sample holds a few counts of this clone. The gene calls are TRBV7-9 and TRBJ2-5; the match to TRBD2 covers 15 bases. This CDR3 has 15 amino acids. Germline loops: CDR1 SEHNR, CDR2 FQNEAQ (reference sequence). J was trimmed by 5 bases and V by 5 bases; bases with no gene match: 3. This CDR3 reads CASSVGTSGRETQYF. CDR3 bases: TGTGCCAGCAGCGTCGGGACTAGCGGGAGGGAGACCCAGTACTTC.

The V call is TRBV27, the J call TRBJ1-5; D is unresolved. Trimming cost V 5 bases and J 3 bases, with 11 bases left between them. This CDR3 has 14 amino acids. Germline V gene data show CDR1 as MNHEY and CDR2 as SMNVEV (reference sequence). The DNA of the CDR3 is TGTGCCAGCAGTACCCTGCTAGACAATCAGCCCCAGCATTTT. It specifies CASSTLLDNQPQHF.

DNA for the CDR3: TGTGCCACCAGCAGAGGGTATACCGGGGAGCTGTTTTTT. The encoded protein is CATSRGYTGELFF. The rearrangement joins TRBV15 to TRBJ2-2; D remains ambiguous. The CDR3 contains 13 residues. Germline-derived CDR1 and CDR2 are LNHNV and YYDKDF (reference sequence). With 1 base removed from V and 5 bases from J, the gap between germline ends came to 5 bases.